The text below deals with one TCR beta chain. These data originate in a study of cytomegalovirus exposure and HLA in healthy donors. With 60 Vbeta and 13 Jbeta primers, the PCR was carried out. Method: immunoSEQ multiplex PCR; TCRdb's copy keeps in-frame clones and lacks some. The table records about 140,000 clones, approximately 78% of them present only once. This CDR3 has 15 residues. The V gene end was trimmed by 5 bases and the J gene end by 2 bases; junction bases not matched to a gene: 8. Germline V gene lookup returns CDR1 SEHNR and CDR2 FQNEAQ (reference sequence). The chain uses TRBV7-9 and TRBJ1-1, with 7 bases lining up with TRBD1. What was sequenced was PBMCs. The sequence came from a woman between 50 and 59 years old in good health and CMV-seropositive. This CDR3 reads CASSDRDRGNTEAFF. The DNA of the CDR3 is TGTGCCAGCAGCGACCGGGACAGAGGAAACACTGAAGCTTTCTTT.